This TCR beta chain is from a study of response to subunit inactivated influenza vaccine listed by TCRdb under 2018. About the study as a whole: Deep quantitative profiling of the T cell receptor repertoire was used in the study to follow responses to a trivalent subunit inactivated influenza vaccine.

This clonotype was counted at least ten times. Its cognate antigen has yet to be identified. Base qualities are not at hand, and no much larger clone is one base apart. Summary of the overall study and its limitations: It was suggested by the authors that each seasonal influenza vaccination may recruit only a limited number of new T cells.

CDR1 and CDR2 are read off the germline V gene as SGHTA and FQGNSA. V is cut back by 5 bases and J by 9 bases, with 10 bases in the junction unmatched. Spanning cysteine to phenylalanine, the CDR3 consists of 14 amino acids. CDR3 DNA is the only sequence kept; it has 42 bases, read in frame from the first base. Libraries were constructed by RT-PCR. Sequencing was performed on an Illumina HiSeq 2500. Through fastp at Q25 and MiXCR, TCRdb rebuilt clones from the public reads, retaining in-frame beta chains. When rows share a CDR3 protein, they turn into one entry using the most common DNA and genes. The sample table contains fewer than 700,000 distinct CDR3 sequences; only one count was recorded for 10% to 15% of them. Of the sample, around 12% is held by the ten largest clones. Taken with the paper, the label for time point translates to: around 45 days after influenza vaccine administration.

The origin of this receptor is a man aged 50-60 years who received an inactivated influenza vaccine. Donor details come from another sample of the same person, matched by shared clones. Sequencing was performed on PBMCs from blood, taken roughly 48 days after vaccination. The chain links TRBV7-2 with TRBJ2-1, with 7 central nucleotides matching TRBD1. CDR3 loop: CASSRRQGTTEQFF. The nucleotides read TGTGCCAGCAGCCGTAGACAGGGTACTACTGAGCAGTTCTTC.